A single T cell receptor beta chain is shown here with its context. The antigen it binds to is not known. There are no base qualities to consult, and no much larger clone falls within one base. CDR1 and CDR2, per the germline V gene, are SGHRS and YFSETQ. The CDR3 sequence holds 15 residues, the cysteine and phenylalanine included. The entry retains the CDR3 DNA only, 45 bases that are in frame from base 1. Germline trimming amounts to 4 bases on V and 7 bases on J, with 12 as the count of junction bases outside the gene matches. This specimen belongs to a study of T cells in narcolepsy (dated by TCRdb to about 2018). In the study overall: The study enrolled patients with narcolepsy type 1 or type 2 (NT1, NT2) together with healthy control donors. The study used TCR Vbeta sequencing to track clonotypes in blood and CSF while looking for autoreactive T cells in narcolepsy patients that target self-antigens of hypocretin neurons (hypocretin, TRIB2).

General study outcomes and caveats: Patients and controls had similar numbers of sequenced blood memory CD4+ clonotypes, with averages of roughly 38,000 in patients and around 36,000 in controls. HCRT-specific and TRIB2-specific autoreactive clonotypes were highlighted in plots that compared CD4+ T cell clonotypes in CSF versus blood from the same patient. No sequences matching autoreactive T cell clones were contained in some blood memory CD4+ repertoires from patients and controls. According to the report, autoreactive clonotypes were detected serially in the blood of the same patients and of different patients, but not in healthy controls.

Library prep was done by the immunoSEQ multiplex PCR assay. The table was pulled from immuneACCESS by TCRdb, which kept in-frame rearrangements only. Such tables lose some clones; where checked, under half of the loss comes from unresolved V genes, and the rest has no known cause. The sample table records fewer than 35,000 clones; roughly 80% of these occur just once. The top ten clones comprise 1.1% of the sample. For TCR Vbeta sequencing, memory CD4+ T cells were sorted ex vivo from the peripheral blood of narcolepsy patients and healthy controls. The material sequenced was CD45RA- memory CD4+ T cells from PBMCs. Per the publication, the cell subset or site label means: memory T cells sorted ex vivo from peripheral blood. This receptor was identified in a human donor with narcolepsy. This receptor chain uses TRBV5-1 and TRBJ2-7; 9 nucleotides in the junction match TRBD1. The DNA sequence is as follows: TGCGCCAGCAGCGAGCCGGGACAGGGATCAGGGGAGCAGTACTTC. Its protein product is CASSEPGQGSGEQYF.